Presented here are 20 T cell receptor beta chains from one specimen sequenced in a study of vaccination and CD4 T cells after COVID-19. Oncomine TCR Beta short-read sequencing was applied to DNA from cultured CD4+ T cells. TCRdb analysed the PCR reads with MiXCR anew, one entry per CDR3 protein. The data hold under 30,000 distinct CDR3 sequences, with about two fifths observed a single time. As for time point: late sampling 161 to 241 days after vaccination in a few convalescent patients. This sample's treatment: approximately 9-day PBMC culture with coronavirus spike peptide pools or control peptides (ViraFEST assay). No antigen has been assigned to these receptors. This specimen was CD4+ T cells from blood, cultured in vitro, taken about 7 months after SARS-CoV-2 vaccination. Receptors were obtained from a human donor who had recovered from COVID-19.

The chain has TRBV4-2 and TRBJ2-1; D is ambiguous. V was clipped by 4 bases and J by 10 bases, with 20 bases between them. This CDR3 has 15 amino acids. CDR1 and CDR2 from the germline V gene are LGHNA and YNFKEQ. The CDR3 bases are TGTGCCAGCAGCCTCCCCCTGGCCGGTTGGTTGGAGCAGTTCTTC. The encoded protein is CASSLPLAGWLEQFF.

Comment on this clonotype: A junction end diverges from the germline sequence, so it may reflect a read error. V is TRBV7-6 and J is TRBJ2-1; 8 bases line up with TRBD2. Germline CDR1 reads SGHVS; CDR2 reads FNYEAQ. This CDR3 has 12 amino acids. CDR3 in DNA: TGTGCCAGCAGCCCCCCCGGGGGGGAGCGCTGCTTC. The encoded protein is CASSPPGGERCF.

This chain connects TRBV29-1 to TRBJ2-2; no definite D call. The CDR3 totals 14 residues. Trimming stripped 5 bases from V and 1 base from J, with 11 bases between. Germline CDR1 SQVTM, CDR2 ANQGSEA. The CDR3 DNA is TGCAGCGTTCTGGTCTCCCTGAACACCGGGGAGCTGTTTTTT. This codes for CSVLVSLNTGELFF.

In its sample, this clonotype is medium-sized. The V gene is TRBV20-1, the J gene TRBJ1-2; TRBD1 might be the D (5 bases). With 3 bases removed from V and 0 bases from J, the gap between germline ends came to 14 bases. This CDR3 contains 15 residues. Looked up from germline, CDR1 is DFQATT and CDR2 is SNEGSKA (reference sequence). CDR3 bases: TGCAGTGCTAGGGCGAGAATGGGGGCTAACTATGGCTACACCTTC. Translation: CSARARMGANYGYTF.

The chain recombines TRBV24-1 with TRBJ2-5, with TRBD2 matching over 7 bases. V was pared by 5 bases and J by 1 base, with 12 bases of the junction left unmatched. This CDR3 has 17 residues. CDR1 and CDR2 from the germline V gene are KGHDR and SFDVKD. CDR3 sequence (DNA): TGTGCCACCAGTGCAAACCCTTGGGCTAGCGGCCAAGAGACCCAGTACTTC. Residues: CATSANPWASGQETQYF.

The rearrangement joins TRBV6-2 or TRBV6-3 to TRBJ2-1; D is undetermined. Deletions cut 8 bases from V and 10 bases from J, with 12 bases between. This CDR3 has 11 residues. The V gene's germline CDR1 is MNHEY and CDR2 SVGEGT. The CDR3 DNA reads TGTGCCAGCGCACAGTCAGGCGAGCAGTTCTTC. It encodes CASAQSGEQFF.

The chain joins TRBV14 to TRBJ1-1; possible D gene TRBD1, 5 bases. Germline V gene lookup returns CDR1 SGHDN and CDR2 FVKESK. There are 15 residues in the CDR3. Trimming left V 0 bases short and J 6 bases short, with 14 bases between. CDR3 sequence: CASSQDGRGDAEAFF. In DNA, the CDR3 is TGTGCCAGCAGCCAAGATGGTCGGGGGGACGCTGAAGCTTTCTTT. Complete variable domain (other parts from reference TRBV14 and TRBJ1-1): EAGVTQFPSHSVIEKGQTVTLRCDPISGHDNLYWYRRVMGKEIKFLLHFVKESKQDESGMPNNRFLAERTGGTYSTLKVQPAELEDSGVYFCASSQDGRGDAEAFFGQGTRLTVV.

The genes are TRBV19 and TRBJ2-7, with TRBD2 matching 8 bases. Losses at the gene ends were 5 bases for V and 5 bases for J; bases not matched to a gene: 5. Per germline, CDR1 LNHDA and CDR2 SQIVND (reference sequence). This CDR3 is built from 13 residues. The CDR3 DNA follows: TGTGCCAGTAGTCCGGGACTAGTCGACGAGCAGTACTTC. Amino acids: CASSPGLVDEQYF. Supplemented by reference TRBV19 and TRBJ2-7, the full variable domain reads DGGITQSPKYLFRKEGQNVTLSCEQNLNHDAMYWYRQDPGQGLRLIYYSQIVNDFQKGDIAEGYSVSREKKESFPLTVTSAQKNPTAFYLCASSPGLVDEQYFGPGTRLTVT.

This CDR3 is CASSESGRPYNEQFF. CDR3 DNA: TGTGCCAGCAGTGAAAGCGGGAGACCCTACAATGAGCAGTTCTTC. This chain links TRBV6-1 with TRBJ2-1, with 8 positions matching TRBD2. Germline trimming cut 2 bases from V and 2 bases from J; bases unmatched to any gene: 2. CDR1 and CDR2 (germline): MNHNS, SASEGT. There are 15 residues in the CDR3.

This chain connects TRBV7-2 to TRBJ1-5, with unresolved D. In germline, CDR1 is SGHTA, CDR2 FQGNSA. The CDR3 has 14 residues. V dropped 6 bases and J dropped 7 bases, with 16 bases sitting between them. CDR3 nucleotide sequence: TGTGCCAGCAGTTCTACTGGTTTTGGCCAGCCCCAGCATTTT. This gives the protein CASSSTGFGQPQHF.

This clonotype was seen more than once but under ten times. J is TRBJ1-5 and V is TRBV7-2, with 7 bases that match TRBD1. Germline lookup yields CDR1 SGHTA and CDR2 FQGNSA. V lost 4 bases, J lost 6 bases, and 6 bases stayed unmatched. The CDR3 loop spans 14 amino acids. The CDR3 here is CASSSQGTAQPQHF. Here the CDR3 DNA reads TGTGCCAGCAGCTCACAGGGGACAGCTCAGCCCCAGCATTTT.

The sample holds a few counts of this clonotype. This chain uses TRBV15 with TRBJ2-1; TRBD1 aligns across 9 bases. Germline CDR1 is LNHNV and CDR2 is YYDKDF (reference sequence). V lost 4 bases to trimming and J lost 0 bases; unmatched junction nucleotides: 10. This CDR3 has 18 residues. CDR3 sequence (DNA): TGTGCCACCAGCACATTAACAGGGGGCTATAGCTCCTACAATGAGCAGTTCTTC. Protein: CATSTLTGGYSSYNEQFF.

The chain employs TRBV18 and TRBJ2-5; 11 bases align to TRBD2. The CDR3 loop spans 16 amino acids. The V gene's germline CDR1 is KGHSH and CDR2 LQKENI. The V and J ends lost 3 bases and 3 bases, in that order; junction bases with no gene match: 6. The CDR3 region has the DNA TGTGCCAGCTCACCCAGACTAGCGGGATGGGAAGAGACCCAGTACTTC. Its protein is CASSPRLAGWEETQYF. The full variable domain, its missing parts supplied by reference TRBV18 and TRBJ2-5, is NAGVMQNPRHLVRRRGQEARLRCSPMKGHSHVYWYRQLPEEGLKFMVYLQKENIIDESGMPKERFSAEFPKEGPSILRIQQVVRGDSAAYFCASSPRLAGWEETQYFGPGTRLLVL.

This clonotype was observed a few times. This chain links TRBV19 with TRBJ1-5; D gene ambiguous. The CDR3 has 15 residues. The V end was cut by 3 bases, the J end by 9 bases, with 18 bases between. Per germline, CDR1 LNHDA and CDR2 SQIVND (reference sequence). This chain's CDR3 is CASSIRTERQGPQHF. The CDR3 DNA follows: TGTGCCAGTAGTATCCGGACGGAACGGCAAGGGCCCCAGCATTTT.

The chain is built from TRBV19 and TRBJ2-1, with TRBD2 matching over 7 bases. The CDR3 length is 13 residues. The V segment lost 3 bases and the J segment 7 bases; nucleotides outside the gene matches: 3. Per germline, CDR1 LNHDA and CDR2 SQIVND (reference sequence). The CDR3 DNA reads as TGTGCCAGTAGTATGTCTAGCGGTAATGAGCAGTTCTTC. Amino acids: CASSMSSGNEQFF.

CDR3 region: CASSRDSLYNEQFF. CDR3 in DNA: TGTGCCAGCAGTCGGGACAGTCTTTACAATGAGCAGTTCTTC. The chain carries TRBV6-4 and TRBJ2-1; 7 bases map to TRBD1. Trimming at V came to 5 bases and at J to 4 bases, leaving 5 bases not matched to a gene. CDR1 and CDR2 from the germline V gene are MRHNA and SNTAGT. The CDR3 runs to 14 residues.

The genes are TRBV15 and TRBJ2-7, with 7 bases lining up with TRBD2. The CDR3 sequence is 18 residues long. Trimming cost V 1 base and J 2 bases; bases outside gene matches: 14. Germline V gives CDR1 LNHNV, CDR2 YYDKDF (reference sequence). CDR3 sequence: CATSRGYDRTSATYEQYF. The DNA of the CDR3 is TGTGCCACCAGCAGAGGTTATGATAGGACTAGTGCGACCTACGAGCAGTACTTC.

The CDR3 protein is CASSFSGDRGFF. The CDR3 nucleotides are TGTGCCAGCAGCTTTAGCGGGGACCGAGGGTTCTTC. The chain combines TRBV7-8 with TRBJ2-1, with TRBD2 matching over 8 bases. Losses at the gene ends were 3 bases for V and 15 bases for J; bases not matched to a gene: 7. CDR1 SGHVS and CDR2 FQNEAQ come from the germline V gene. This CDR3 is 12 amino acids long. The variable domain in full, completed from reference TRBV7-8 and TRBJ2-1, reads GAGVSQSPRYKVAKRGQDVALRCDPISGHVSLFWYQQALGQGPEFLTYFQNEAQLDKSGLPSDRFFAERPEGSVSTLKIQRTQQEDSAVYLCASSFSGDRGFFGPGTRLTVL.

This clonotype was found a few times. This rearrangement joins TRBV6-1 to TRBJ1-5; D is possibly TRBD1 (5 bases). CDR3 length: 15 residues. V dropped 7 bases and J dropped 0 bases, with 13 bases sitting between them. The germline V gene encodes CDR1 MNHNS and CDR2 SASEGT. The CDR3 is CASTTMTVSNQPQHF. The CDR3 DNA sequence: TGTGCCAGCACCACCATGACAGTTAGCAATCAGCCCCAGCATTTT.

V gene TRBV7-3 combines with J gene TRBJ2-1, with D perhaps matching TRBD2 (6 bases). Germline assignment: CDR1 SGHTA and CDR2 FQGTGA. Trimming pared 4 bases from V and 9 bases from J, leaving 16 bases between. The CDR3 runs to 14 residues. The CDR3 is CASSSTSGVVEQFF. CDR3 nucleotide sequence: TGTGCCAGCAGCTCGACTAGTGGGGTCGTTGAGCAGTTCTTC.